The 13 T cell receptor beta chains in this list originate from one sample, sequenced in a study of blood T cell repertoires in COVID-19. Clones were sequenced by immunoSEQ multiplex PCR, and TCRdb holds only the in-frame ones, with some missing. In the table there are over 35,000 clones, 79% of which are singletons. The source material was peripheral blood. These receptors were collected from a man between 65 and 79 years old with acute or convalescent COVID-19.

The chain is built from TRBV24-1 and TRBJ2-1, with D maybe TRBD2 (5 bases). The V end was cut by 9 bases, the J end by 2 bases, with 19 bases between. The CDR3 is 16 amino acids. The germline CDR1 and CDR2 sequences are KGHDR and SFDVKD. CDR3 DNA sequence: TGTGCCACCCAAACTAGGCCCGGCGATCCCTACAATGAGCAGTTCTTC. Its protein is CATQTRPGDPYNEQFF.

The rearrangement uses TRBV2 and TRBJ2-1; the D gene is possibly TRBD1 (5 bases). The ends were cut back, 9 bases at V and 9 bases at J, with 18 bases in the middle. The germline V gene encodes CDR1 SNHLY and CDR2 FYNNEI. The CDR3 extends over 13 amino acids. The CDR3 sequence: CARRKGQGSEQFF. CDR3 DNA: TGTGCCAGAAGAAAGGGGCAGGGCAGTGAGCAGTTCTTC.

Only one count was recorded for this clone. The chain uses TRBV6-6 and TRBJ2-5; 7 bases agree with TRBD1. The CDR3 sequence is 15 residues long. J lost 2 bases, V lost 7 bases, and 10 bases had no gene match. CDR1 is MNHNY, CDR2 SVGAGI, per germline (reference sequence). The CDR3 coding sequence is TGTGCCAGCACCCATTTCGGACAGGAACAAGAGACCCAGTACTTC. Residues: CASTHFGQEQETQYF.

The gene calls are TRBV2 and TRBJ1-3, with D hard to call. The CDR3 sequence is 14 residues long. Trimming pared 7 bases from V and 0 bases from J, leaving 10 bases between. Looked up from germline, CDR1 is SNHLY and CDR2 is FYNNEI. CDR3 in amino acids: CASKRDYSGNTIYF. DNA for the CDR3: TGTGCCAGCAAAAGAGACTACTCTGGAAACACCATATATTTT. The full variable domain, in which reference TRBV2 and TRBJ1-3 provide the parts outside the CDR3, is EPEVTQTPSHQVTQMGQEVILRCVPISNHLYFYWYRQILGQKVEFLVSFYNNEISEKSEIFDDQFSVERPDGSNFTLKIRSTKLEDSAMYFCASKRDYSGNTIYFGEGSWLTVV.

The chain joins TRBV11-2 to TRBJ2-5; tentatively, D is TRBD1 (5 bases). This CDR3 has 12 residues. The germline V and J ends were trimmed by 5 bases and 5 bases, with 9 bases remaining between them. CDR1 is SGHAT and CDR2 is FQNNGV in the germline V gene. Here the CDR3 DNA reads TGTGCCAGCAGCCGACAGAAGGAGACCCAGTACTTC. This translates into CASSRQKETQYF. Looking up the rest from reference TRBV11-2 and TRBJ2-5 gives the full variable domain: EAGVAQSPRYKIIEKRQSVAFWCNPISGHATLYWYQQILGQGPKLLIQFQNNGVVDDSQLPKDRFSAERLKGVDSTLKIQPAKLEDSAVYLCASSRQKETQYFGPGTRLLVL.

V and J are TRBV4-1 and TRBJ2-5; tentatively, D is TRBD2 (5 bases). Looked up from germline, CDR1 is MGHRA and CDR2 is YSYEKL. Trimming took 0 bases from V and 7 from J, leaving 12 bases between them. The CDR3 is 14 amino acids. The CDR3 nucleotides read TGCGCCAGCAGCCAAGATTATGGAGGCATGACCCAGTACTTC. It is translated as CASSQDYGGMTQYF.

The rearrangement joins TRBV9 to TRBJ2-5; D possibly corresponds to TRBD2 (5 bases). This CDR3 has 16 amino acids. Trimming pared 0 bases from V and 1 base from J, leaving 13 bases between. Germline CDR1 and CDR2: SGDLS and YYNGEE. This CDR3 is CASSVAASPSQETQYF. The CDR3 DNA is TGTGCCAGCAGCGTAGCCGCTAGCCCAAGCCAAGAGACCCAGTACTTC.

This clone rates as medium-sized. V usage is TRBV19 and J usage is TRBJ2-7; no clear D gene. V was pared by 5 bases and J by 4 bases, with 9 bases between. The CDR3 contains 12 residues. The germline V gene has CDR1 LNHDA and CDR2 SQIVND (reference sequence). CDR3 sequence reads: CASSLPGYEQYF. DNA for the CDR3: TGTGCCAGTAGTCTACCAGGTTACGAGCAGTACTTC.

The sample holds one count of this clone. The V and J genes are TRBV4-2 and TRBJ1-2; TRBD1 matches at 10 bases. Germline CDR1 is LGHNA and CDR2 is YNFKEQ. Trimming took 2 bases from V and 4 from J; bases not matched to a gene: 10. The CDR3 runs to 17 residues. The CDR3 nucleotides are TGTGCCAGCAGCCAAACCGGGACAGGGGAAAGGGCCTATGGCTACACCTTC. Translation gives CASSQTGTGERAYGYTF.

The chain couples TRBV28 to TRBJ1-1; 10 positions match TRBD1. The CDR3 extends over 14 amino acids. Trimming at V came to 5 bases and at J to 3 bases, leaving 3 bases not matched to a gene. CDR1 is MDHEN and CDR2 is SYDVKM in the germline V gene. The CDR3 nucleotides read TGTGCCAGCAGTCTCGGGACAGGGGACACTGAAGCTTTCTTT. This translates into CASSLGTGDTEAFF.

This clone came up once. The chain links TRBV10-3 to TRBJ1-4; 7 bases map to TRBD1. The V and J ends lost 4 bases and 4 bases, in that order; junction bases with no gene match: 3. The CDR3 covers 14 residues. CDR1 and CDR2 from the germline V gene are ENHRY and SYGVKD. For the CDR3, the DNA is TGTGCCATCAGTGCCGGGACAGATAATGAAAAACTGTTTTTT. Translated: CAISAGTDNEKLFF.

Only one count was recorded for this clone. The rearrangement joins TRBV9 to TRBJ2-1; D possibly corresponds to TRBD2 (5 bases). This CDR3 comprises 14 residues. The V gene's germline CDR1 is SGDLS and CDR2 YYNGEE. Trimming took 4 bases from V and 7 from J, leaving 15 bases between them. The CDR3 coding sequence is TGTGCCAGCAGCCCGGGATGGCCGGCAAATGAGCAGTTCTTC. It encodes CASSPGWPANEQFF.

Worth noting for this clone: Its ends do not fully match the called genes, so a read error is possible. V usage is TRBV7-7 and J usage is TRBJ2-7, with a weak D call TRBD2 (6 bases). The germline V gene encodes CDR1 SSHAT and CDR2 FNYEAQ (reference sequence). This CDR3 contains 14 residues. In DNA, the CDR3 is TGTGCTAGCAGCTTAGGGGACGGGGGCTACGAGCAGTACTTC. It specifies CASSLGDGGYEQYF. The whole variable domain, remainder taken from reference TRBV7-7 and TRBJ2-7, is GAGVSQSPRYKVTKRGQDVTLRCDPISSHATLYWYQQALGQGPEFLTYFNYEAQPDKSGLPSDRFSAERPEGSISTLTIQRTEQRDSAMYRCASSLGDGGYEQYFGPGTRLTVT.